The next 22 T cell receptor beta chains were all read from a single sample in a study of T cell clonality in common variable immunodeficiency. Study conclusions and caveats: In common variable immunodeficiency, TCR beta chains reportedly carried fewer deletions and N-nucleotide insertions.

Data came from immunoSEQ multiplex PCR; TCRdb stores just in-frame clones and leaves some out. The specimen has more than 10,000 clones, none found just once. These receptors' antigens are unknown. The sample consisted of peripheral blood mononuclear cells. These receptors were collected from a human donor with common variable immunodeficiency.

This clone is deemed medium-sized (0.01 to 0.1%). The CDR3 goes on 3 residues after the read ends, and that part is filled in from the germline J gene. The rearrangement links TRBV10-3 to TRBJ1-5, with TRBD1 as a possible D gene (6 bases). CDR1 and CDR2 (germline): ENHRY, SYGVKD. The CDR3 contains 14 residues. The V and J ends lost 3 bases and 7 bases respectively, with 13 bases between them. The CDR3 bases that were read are TGTGCCATCAGTGAATCAGGGGTCCGGCAGCCC. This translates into CAISESGVRQP. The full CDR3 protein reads CAISESGVRQPQHF.

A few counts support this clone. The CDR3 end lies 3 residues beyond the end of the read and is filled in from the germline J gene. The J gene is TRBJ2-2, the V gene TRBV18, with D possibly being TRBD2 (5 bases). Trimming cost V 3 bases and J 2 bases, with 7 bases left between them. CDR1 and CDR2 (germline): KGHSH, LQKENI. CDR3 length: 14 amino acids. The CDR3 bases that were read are TGTGCCAGCTCACCGGACTTAAACACCGGGGAG. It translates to CASSPDLNTGE. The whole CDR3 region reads CASSPDLNTGELFF.

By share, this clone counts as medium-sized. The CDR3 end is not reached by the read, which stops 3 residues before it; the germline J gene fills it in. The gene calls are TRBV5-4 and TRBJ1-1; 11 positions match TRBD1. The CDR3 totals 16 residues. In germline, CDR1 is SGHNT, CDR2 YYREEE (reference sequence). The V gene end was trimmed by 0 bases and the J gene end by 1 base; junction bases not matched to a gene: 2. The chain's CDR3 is CASSLDGQGANTEAFF. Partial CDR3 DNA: TGTGCCAGCAGCTTGGATGGACAGGGGGCGAACACTGAA.

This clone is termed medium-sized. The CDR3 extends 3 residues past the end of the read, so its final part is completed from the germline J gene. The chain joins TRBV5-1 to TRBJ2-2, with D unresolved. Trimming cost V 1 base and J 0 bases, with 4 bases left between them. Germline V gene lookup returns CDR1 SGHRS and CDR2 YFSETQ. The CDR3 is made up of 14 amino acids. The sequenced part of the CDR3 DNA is TGCGCCAGCAGCTTGTTCGCGAACACCGGGGAG. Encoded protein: CASSLFANTGE. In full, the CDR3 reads CASSLFANTGELFF.

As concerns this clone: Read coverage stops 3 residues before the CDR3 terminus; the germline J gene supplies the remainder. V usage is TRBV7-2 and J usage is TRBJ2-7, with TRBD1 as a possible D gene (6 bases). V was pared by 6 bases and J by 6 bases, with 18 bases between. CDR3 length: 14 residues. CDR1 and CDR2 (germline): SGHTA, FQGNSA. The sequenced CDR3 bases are TGTGCCAGCAGTAAGAGGGGGTCTAGGGGCGAG. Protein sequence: CASSKRGSRGE. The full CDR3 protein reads CASSKRGSRGEQYF.

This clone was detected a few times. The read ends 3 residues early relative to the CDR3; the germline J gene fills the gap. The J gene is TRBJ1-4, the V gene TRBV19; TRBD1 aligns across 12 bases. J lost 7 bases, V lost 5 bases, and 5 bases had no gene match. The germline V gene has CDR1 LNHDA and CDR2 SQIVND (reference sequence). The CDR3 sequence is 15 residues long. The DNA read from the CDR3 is TGTGCCAGTAGTCCGCGGGACAGGGGGCTTGAAAAA. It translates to CASSPRDRGLEK. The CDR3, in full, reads CASSPRDRGLEKLFF.

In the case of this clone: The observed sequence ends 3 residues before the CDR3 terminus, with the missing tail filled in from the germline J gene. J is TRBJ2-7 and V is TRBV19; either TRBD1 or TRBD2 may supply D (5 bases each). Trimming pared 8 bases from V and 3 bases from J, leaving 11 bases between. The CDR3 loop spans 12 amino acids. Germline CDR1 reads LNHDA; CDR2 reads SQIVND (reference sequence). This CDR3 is CASGAGSYEQYF. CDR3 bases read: TGTGCCAGTGGGGCAGGGAGCTACGAG.

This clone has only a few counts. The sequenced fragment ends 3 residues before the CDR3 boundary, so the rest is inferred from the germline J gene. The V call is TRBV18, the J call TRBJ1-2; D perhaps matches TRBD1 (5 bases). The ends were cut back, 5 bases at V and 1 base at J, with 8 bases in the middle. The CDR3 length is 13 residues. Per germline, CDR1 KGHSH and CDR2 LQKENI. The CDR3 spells CASSSDSNYGYTF. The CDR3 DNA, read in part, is TGTGCCAGCTCATCAGACAGTAACTATGGC.

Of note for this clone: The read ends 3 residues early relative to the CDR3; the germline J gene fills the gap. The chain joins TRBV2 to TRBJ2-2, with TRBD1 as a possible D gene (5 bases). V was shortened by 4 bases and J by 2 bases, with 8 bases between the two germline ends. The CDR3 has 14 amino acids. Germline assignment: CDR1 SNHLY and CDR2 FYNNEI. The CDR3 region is CASSVGPNTGELFF. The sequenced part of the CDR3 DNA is TGTGCCAGCAGTGTGGGGCCCAACACCGGGGAG.

CDR3 bases read: TGTGCCAGCAGCTTAGACGGCTATGGC. It specifies CASSLDGYG. The whole CDR3 region reads CASSLDGYGYTF. The chain carries TRBV7-9 and TRBJ1-2, with D hard to call. The CDR3 end lies 3 residues beyond the end of the read and is filled in from the germline J gene. The CDR3 has 12 residues. Deletions cut 1 base from V and 4 bases from J, with 4 bases between. Germline loops: CDR1 SEHNR, CDR2 FQNEAQ (reference sequence).

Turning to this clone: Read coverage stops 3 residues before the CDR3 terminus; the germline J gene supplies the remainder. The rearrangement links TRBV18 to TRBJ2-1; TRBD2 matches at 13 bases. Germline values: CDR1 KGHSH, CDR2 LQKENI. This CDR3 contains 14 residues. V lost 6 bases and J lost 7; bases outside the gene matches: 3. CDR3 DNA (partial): TGTGCCAGCTCTGGACTAGCGGGGGCGAATGAG. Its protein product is CASSGLAGANE. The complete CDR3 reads CASSGLAGANEQFF. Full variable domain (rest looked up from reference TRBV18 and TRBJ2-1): NAGVMQNPRHLVRRRGQEARLRCSPMKGHSHVYWYRQLPEEGLKFMVYLQKENIIDESGMPKERFSAEFPKEGPSILRIQQVVRGDSAAYFCASSGLAGANEQFFGPGTRLTVL.

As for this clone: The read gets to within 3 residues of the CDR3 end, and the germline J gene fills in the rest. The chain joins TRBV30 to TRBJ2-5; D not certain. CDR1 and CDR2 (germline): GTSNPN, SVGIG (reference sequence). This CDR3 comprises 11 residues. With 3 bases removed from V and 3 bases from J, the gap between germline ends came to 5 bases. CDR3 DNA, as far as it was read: TGTGCCTGGAGAAGGGAAGAGACC. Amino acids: CAWRREET. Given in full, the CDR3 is CAWRREETQYF.

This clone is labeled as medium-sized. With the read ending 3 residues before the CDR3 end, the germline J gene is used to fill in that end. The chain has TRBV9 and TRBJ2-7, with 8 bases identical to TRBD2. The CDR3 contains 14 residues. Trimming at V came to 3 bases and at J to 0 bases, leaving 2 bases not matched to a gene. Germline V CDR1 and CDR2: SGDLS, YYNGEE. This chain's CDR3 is CASSEAGVSYEQYF. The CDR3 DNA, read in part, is TGTGCCAGCAGCGAAGCGGGGGTCTCCTACGAG.

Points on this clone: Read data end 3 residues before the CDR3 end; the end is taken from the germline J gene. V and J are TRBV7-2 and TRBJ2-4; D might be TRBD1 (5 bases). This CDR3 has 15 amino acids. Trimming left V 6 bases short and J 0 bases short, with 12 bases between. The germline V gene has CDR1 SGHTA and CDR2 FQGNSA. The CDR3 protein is CASSFRQLAKNIQYF. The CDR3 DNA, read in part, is TGTGCCAGCAGTTTTCGACAGCTAGCCAAAAACATT.

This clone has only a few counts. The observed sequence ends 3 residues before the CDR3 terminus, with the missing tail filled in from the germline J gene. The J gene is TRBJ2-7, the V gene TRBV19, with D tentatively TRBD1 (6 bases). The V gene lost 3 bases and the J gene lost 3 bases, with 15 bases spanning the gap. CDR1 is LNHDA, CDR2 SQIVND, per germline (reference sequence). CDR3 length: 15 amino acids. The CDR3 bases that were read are TGTGCCAGTAGTATGGTATCAGGACAGTACTACGAG. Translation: CASSMVSGQYYE. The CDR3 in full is CASSMVSGQYYEQYF.

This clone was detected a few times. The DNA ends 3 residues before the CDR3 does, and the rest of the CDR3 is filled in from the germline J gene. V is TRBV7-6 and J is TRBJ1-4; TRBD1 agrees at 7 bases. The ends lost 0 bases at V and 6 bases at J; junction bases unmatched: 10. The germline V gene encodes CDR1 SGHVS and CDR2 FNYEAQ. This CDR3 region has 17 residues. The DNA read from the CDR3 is TGTGCCAGCAGCTTAGCGTTTGCGGAGACAGGGCATGAAAAA. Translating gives CASSLAFAETGHEK. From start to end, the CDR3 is CASSLAFAETGHEKLFF. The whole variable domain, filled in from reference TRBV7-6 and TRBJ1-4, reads GAGVSQSPRYKVTKRGQDVALRCDPISGHVSLYWYRQALGQGPEFLTYFNYEAQQDKSGLPNDRFSAERPEGSISTLTIQRTEQRDSAMYRCASSLAFAETGHEKLFFGSGTQLSVL.

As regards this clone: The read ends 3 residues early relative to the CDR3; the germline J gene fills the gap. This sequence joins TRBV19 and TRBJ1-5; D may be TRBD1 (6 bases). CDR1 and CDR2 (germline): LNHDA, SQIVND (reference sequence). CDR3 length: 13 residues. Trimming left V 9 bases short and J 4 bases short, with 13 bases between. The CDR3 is CASGDKGNQPQHF. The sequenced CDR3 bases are TGTGCCAGCGGGGACAAGGGGAATCAGCCC.

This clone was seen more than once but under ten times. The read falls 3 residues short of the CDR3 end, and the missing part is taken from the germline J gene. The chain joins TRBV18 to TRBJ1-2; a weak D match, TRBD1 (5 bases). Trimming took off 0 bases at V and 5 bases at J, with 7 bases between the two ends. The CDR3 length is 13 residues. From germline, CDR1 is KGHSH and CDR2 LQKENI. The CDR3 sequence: CASSPPTAYGYTF. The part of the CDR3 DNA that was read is TGTGCCAGCTCACCACCGACAGCTTATGGC.

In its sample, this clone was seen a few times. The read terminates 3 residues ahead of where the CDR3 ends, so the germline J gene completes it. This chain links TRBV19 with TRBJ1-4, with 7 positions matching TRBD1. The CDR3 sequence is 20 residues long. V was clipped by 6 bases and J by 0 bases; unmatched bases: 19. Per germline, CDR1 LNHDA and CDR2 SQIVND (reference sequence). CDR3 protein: CASREEEGAFRIATNEKLFF. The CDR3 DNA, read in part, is TGTGCCAGTAGAGAAGAGGAGGGGGCATTCCGTATTGCAACTAATGAAAAA.

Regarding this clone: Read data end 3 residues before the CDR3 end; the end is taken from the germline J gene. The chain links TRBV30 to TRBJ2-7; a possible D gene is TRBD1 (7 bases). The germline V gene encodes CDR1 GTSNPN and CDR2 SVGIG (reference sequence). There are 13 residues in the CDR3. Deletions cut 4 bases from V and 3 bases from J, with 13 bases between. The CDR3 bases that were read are TGTGCCTGGACCCGACAGGGACTCTACGAG. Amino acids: CAWTRQGLYE. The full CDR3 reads CAWTRQGLYEQYF.

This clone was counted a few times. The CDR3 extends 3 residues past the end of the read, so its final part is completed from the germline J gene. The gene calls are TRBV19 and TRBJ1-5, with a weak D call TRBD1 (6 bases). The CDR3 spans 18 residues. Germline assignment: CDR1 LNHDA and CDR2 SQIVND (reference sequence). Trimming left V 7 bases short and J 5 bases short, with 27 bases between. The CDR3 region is CASMARGGAHYRDQPQHF. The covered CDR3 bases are TGTGCCAGTATGGCCAGGGGAGGGGCGCACTATAGGGATCAGCCC.

Incomplete CDR3 DNA: TGTGCCAGCAGCTTAGACGGTCCGAACTATGGC. This gives the protein CASSLDGPNYG. The entire CDR3 sequence reads CASSLDGPNYGYTF. This sequence joins TRBV7-9 and TRBJ1-2; D not certain. The read terminates 3 residues before the CDR3 end, so the remaining end is supplied by the germline J gene. This CDR3 spans 14 amino acids. Germline V lookup: CDR1 SEHNR, CDR2 FQNEAQ (reference sequence). The germline V and J ends were trimmed by 1 base and 2 bases, with 8 bases remaining between them.